The T cell receptor beta chain under discussion was sequenced for a study of CD8 T cell repertoires and HIV-1 epitope variants. Here immunoSEQ multiplex PCR was the method, and the copy in TCRdb shows in-frame clones only, minus some. The table includes a few thousand clones, less than 70% detected once. The V end lost 2 bases, the J end lost 2 bases, and 16 bases lay between the germline ends. The V gene's germline CDR1 is ENHRY and CDR2 SYGVKD. This CDR3 contains 17 residues. On this clone itself: What it recognizes is unknown.

The chain carries TRBV10-3 and TRBJ1-3; tentatively, D is TRBD1 (5 bases). The sequence was obtained from a male donor with HIV. The sample taken for sequencing was cultured CD8+ T cells derived from PBMCs. The CDR3 sequence is CAISEPAGMTPGNTIYF. In DNA, the CDR3 is TGTGCCATCAGTGAGCCGGCAGGGATGACTCCTGGAAACACCATATATTTT.